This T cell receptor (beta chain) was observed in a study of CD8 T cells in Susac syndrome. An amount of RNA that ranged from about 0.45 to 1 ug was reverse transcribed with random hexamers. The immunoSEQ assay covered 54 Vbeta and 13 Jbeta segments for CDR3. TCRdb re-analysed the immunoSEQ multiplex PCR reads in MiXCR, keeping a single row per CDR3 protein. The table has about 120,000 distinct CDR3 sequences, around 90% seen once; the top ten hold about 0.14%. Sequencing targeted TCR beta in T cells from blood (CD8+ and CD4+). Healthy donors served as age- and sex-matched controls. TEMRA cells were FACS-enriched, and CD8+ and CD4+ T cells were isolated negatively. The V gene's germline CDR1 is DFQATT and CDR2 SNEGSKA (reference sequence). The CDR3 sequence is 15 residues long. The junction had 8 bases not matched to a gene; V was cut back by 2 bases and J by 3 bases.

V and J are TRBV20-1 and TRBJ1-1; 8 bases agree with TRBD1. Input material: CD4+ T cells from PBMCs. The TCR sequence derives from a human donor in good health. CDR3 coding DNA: TGCAGTGCTAGATCCGGGACAGGAGGGGACACTGAAGCTTTCTTT. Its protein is CSARSGTGGDTEAFF.